One sample yielded the 19 T cell receptor beta chains listed below, sequenced in a study of regulatory T cells in long-lasting Graves disease. The time point here: newly diagnosed GD, antithyroid drugs for less than 3 months. PBMCs were the source of the RNA used for TCR sequencing. CDR3 regions were amplified by Arm-PCR using iRepertoire HTBI primers to build TCR beta libraries. Via MiXCR, TCRdb re-called the multiplex PCR reads, giving one row per CDR3 protein. The data contain about 400,000 distinct CDR3 sequences, under 20% of them singletons. These same data were also listed under a study on T cells in Graves' hyperthyroidism and ophthalmopathy.

Sequencing was performed on peripheral blood mononuclear cells (PBMCs), taken at new diagnosis, from a patient treated with antithyroid drugs. The receptors were sampled from a young woman with Graves disease.

This clonotype has more than one count but fewer than ten. The V gene is TRBV7-9, the J gene TRBJ2-2, with a weak D call TRBD1 (5 bases). V was trimmed by 6 bases and J by 5 bases, leaving 16 bases between them. In germline, CDR1 is SEHNR, CDR2 FQNEAQ (reference sequence). This CDR3 has 15 amino acids. CDR3 residues: CASRKSRVGTGELFF. The CDR3, as DNA: TGTGCCAGCAGAAAGAGCAGGGTGGGAACCGGGGAGCTGTTTTTT.

This clonotype was seen repeatedly, ten times or more. The chain uses TRBV20-1 and TRBJ2-7; 7 nucleotides align to TRBD2. The CDR3 length is 16 residues. Germline V gene lookup returns CDR1 DFQATT and CDR2 SNEGSKA (reference sequence). J lost 3 bases, V lost 4 bases, and 15 bases had no gene match. The CDR3 loop is CSANNPPFAGVYEQYF. CDR3 nucleotide sequence: TGCAGTGCTAACAACCCACCCTTCGCGGGGGTCTACGAGCAGTACTTC.

There are many counts of this clonotype. The rearrangement uses TRBV27 and TRBJ2-7, with 9 bases fitting TRBD2. There are 15 residues in the CDR3. The ends lost 5 bases at V and 7 bases at J; junction bases unmatched: 12. Germline V gives CDR1 MNHEY, CDR2 SMNVEV (reference sequence). CDR3 region: CASSLRVAGVGEQYF. DNA of the CDR3: TGTGCCAGCAGTCTCCGAGTAGCGGGAGTGGGGGAGCAGTACTTC.

The table lists this clonotype with many counts. This chain links TRBV12-3 or TRBV12-4 with TRBJ2-4, with no clear D. Deletions cut 6 bases from V and 3 bases from J, with 18 bases between. This CDR3 spans 16 amino acids. The CDR3 sequence: CASSPGRRNNKNIQYF. The CDR3 bases are TGTGCCAGCAGCCCCGGTAGACGTAACAACAAAAACATTCAGTACTTC.

V is TRBV7-9 and J is TRBJ1-1; D gene ambiguous. Trimming pared 2 bases from V and 2 bases from J, leaving 15 bases between. CDR1 and CDR2 from the germline V gene are SEHNR and FQNEAQ (reference sequence). This CDR3 is 16 amino acids long. The CDR3 DNA sequence: TGTGCCAGCAGCTTATTGGTTAGCTCATTCAACACTGAAGCTTTCTTT. Its translation is CASSLLVSSFNTEAFF.

The chain combines TRBV7-9 with TRBJ2-6, with D unresolved. There are 14 residues in the CDR3. V was trimmed by 6 bases and J by 4 bases, leaving 10 bases between them. CDR1 and CDR2 from the germline V gene are SEHNR and FQNEAQ (reference sequence). In nucleotides, the CDR3 is TGTGCCAGCAGTTCCGGGCCCGGGGCCAACGTCCTGACTTTC. It encodes CASSSGPGANVLTF.

The table lists this clonotype with a few counts. V is TRBV6-5 and J is TRBJ1-3; D is undetermined. Trimming left V 0 bases short and J 0 bases short, with 12 bases between. From germline, CDR1 is MNHEY and CDR2 SVGAGI. This CDR3 is built from 17 residues. DNA for the CDR3: TGTGCCAGCAGTTACTCATCGGCACAGACCTCTGGAAACACCATATATTTT. Residues: CASSYSSAQTSGNTIYF.

This clonotype was counted between two and nine times. This sequence joins TRBV15 and TRBJ1-2; D is unresolved. Germline V lookup: CDR1 LNHNV, CDR2 YYDKDF (reference sequence). The CDR3 covers 18 residues. V shed 3 bases and J shed 0 bases, with 20 bases lying between them. The CDR3: CATSSLKLTETTNYGYTF. CDR3 bases: TGTGCCACCAGCAGCCTAAAGCTTACAGAGACGACTAACTATGGCTACACCTTC. The full variable domain, completed using reference TRBV15 and TRBJ1-2, is DAMVIQNPRYQVTQFGKPVTLSCSQTLNHNVMYWYQQKSSQAPKLLFHYYDKDFNNEADTPDNFQSRRPNTSFCFLDIRSPGLGDTAMYLCATSSLKLTETTNYGYTFGSGTRLTVV.

The rearrangement uses TRBV4-1 and TRBJ2-5, with D possibly matching TRBD1 (5 bases). V lost 0 bases to trimming and J lost 5 bases, with 13 bases between them. CDR1 MGHRA and CDR2 YSYEKL come from the germline V gene. The CDR3 spans 15 residues. The CDR3 DNA reads TGCGCCAGCAGCCAAGACGGGCAGGGCAGGGAGACCCAGTACTTC. Residues: CASSQDGQGRETQYF.

This clonotype has a count of ten or more. This rearrangement joins TRBV2 to TRBJ2-7; 13 bases are a match to TRBD2. Trimming took 6 bases from V and 6 from J; bases not matched to a gene: 8. The CDR3 runs 15 residues. CDR1 is SNHLY and CDR2 is FYNNEI in the germline V gene. Here the CDR3 reads CASRRGTSGNTEQYF. The CDR3 DNA sequence: TGTGCCAGCAGACGTGGGACTAGCGGGAATACCGAGCAGTACTTC.

This clonotype was counted ten times or more. This sequence joins TRBV5-1 and TRBJ1-6; D call uncertain. Germline V gene sequence: CDR1 SGHRS, CDR2 YFSETQ. V lost 4 bases to trimming and J lost 7 bases, with 3 bases between them. The CDR3 has 11 amino acids. The CDR3 region has the DNA TGCGCCAGCAGCGAGAATTCACCCCTCCACTTT. Protein: CASSENSPLHF.

This clonotype was counted at least ten times. The chain links TRBV30 to TRBJ2-7; D assignment may be TRBD1 or TRBD2 (6 bases each). The V gene's germline CDR1 is GTSNPN and CDR2 SVGIG (reference sequence). The CDR3 is 13 amino acids. Between the trimmed V and J ends, which lost 3 bases and 2 bases, there was a span of 11 bases. CDR3 amino acids: CAWRGRDTYEQYF. For the CDR3, the DNA is TGTGCCTGGAGAGGGCGGGACACCTACGAGCAGTACTTC.

This clonotype has a count of ten or more. The V gene is TRBV24-1, the J gene TRBJ2-1; possibly TRBD2 for D (6 bases). CDR1 is KGHDR, CDR2 SFDVKD, per germline. The V gene lost 3 bases and the J gene lost 0 bases, with 14 bases spanning the gap. This CDR3 has 17 residues. The CDR3 nucleotides read TGTGCCACCAGTGATCCCGGGAGAACGAGCTCCTACAATGAGCAGTTCTTC. The encoded protein is CATSDPGRTSSYNEQFF.

Concerning this clonotype: A read error may be the cause here, since a much bigger clone is one base away. The V call is TRBV7-9, the J call TRBJ2-7; perhaps TRBD1 as D (5 bases). The CDR3 has 15 residues. CDR1 and CDR2 from the germline V gene are SEHNR and FQNEAQ (reference sequence). CDR3 loop: CASSPAGKSVYKQYF. In nucleotides, the CDR3 is TGTGCCAGCAGCCCCGCAGGGAAATCAGTCTACAAGCAGTACTTC.

This clonotype occurred many times. This chain connects TRBV12-3 or TRBV12-4 to TRBJ2-7; D gene ambiguous. V was clipped by 1 base and J by 6 bases, with 10 bases between them. The CDR3 totals 13 residues. The CDR3 sequence: CASSLVGYREQYF. The CDR3 coding sequence is TGTGCCAGCAGTTTAGTAGGTTACCGCGAGCAGTACTTC.

This clonotype was found many times. The chain couples TRBV12-3 or TRBV12-4 to TRBJ2-3, with D perhaps being TRBD1 or TRBD2 (6 bases each). CDR3 size: 17 residues. V dropped 6 bases and J dropped 0 bases, with 19 bases sitting between them. The CDR3 region has the DNA TGTGCCAGCAGCCTTCTAGCGATCGGGACAAGCACAGATACGCAGTATTTT. Its protein product is CASSLLAIGTSTDTQYF.

Many counts were recorded for this clonotype. The CDR3 spells CASSLEGRGTAFF. For the CDR3, the DNA is TGTGCCAGCAGTTTAGAGGGCAGGGGAACAGCTTTCTTT. The V gene is TRBV12-3 or TRBV12-4, the J gene TRBJ1-1; D might be TRBD1 (6 bases). This CDR3 has 13 amino acids. V was shortened by 1 base and J by 10 bases, with 13 bases between the two germline ends.

V gene TRBV12-3 or TRBV12-4 combines with J gene TRBJ2-7; D is possibly TRBD2 (6 bases). This CDR3 is built from 14 residues. The V and J ends lost 8 bases and 0 bases respectively, with 14 bases between them. CDR3 in DNA: TGTGCCAGCGTTGGGCGGGGAAACTCCTACGAGCAGTACTTC. Protein: CASVGRGNSYEQYF.

This clonotype occurred many times. The V call is TRBV5-5, the J call TRBJ2-4; D unresolved. This CDR3 has 12 amino acids. Germline V gene lookup returns CDR1 SGHKS and CDR2 YYEKEE (reference sequence). Trimming cost V 0 bases and J 8 bases, with 6 bases left between them. The CDR3 reads CASSLAWHIQYF. CDR3 DNA sequence: TGTGCCAGCAGCTTGGCCTGGCACATTCAGTACTTC.